This T cell receptor beta chain was found in a study of cytomegalovirus exposure and HLA in healthy donors. Study results and limitations: Later analysis showed TCR association rates varying by HLA locus, highest for DRB1 and lowest for HLA-C. In a later analysis, donors in an Asian-associated ancestry cluster reportedly had fewer N-insertions in productive TCRs than the cohort mean. The only immune exposure information that was available was CMV serostatus.

Primers included in the PCR were 60 Vbeta and 13 Jbeta primers. Sequencing used immunoSEQ multiplex PCR; TCRdb keeps in-frame clones, though not all of them. The profile shows under 80,000 clones, about 71% of them singletons. There are a few counts of this clone. Its antigen is not identified. The CDR3 has 16 amino acids. Germline CDR1 and CDR2: LNHDA and SQIVND (reference sequence). The J segment lost 7 bases and the V segment lost 5 bases, leaving 12 bases of the junction unmatched. The rearrangement joins TRBV19 to TRBJ2-2; 8 bases align to TRBD2. Sequenced input: PBMCs. This receptor was identified in a woman aged 35 to 49 in good health and CMV-seronegative. CDR3 DNA: TGTGCCAGTAGTTACCAGCGGGAGCTTCTGGACGGGGAGCTGTTTTTT. Its translation is CASSYQRELLDGELFF.